This TCR beta chain was observed in a study of blood T cell repertoires in COVID-19. Some clones are missing from TCRdb's copy, which holds only in-frame ones; the method was immunoSEQ multiplex PCR. The repertoire includes roughly 160,000 clones, roughly nine tenths of them detected once, and under 30% sits in the top ten. The CDR3 has 15 amino acids. V was shortened by 5 bases and J by 1 base, with 14 bases between the two germline ends. Germline loops: CDR1 MNHEY, CDR2 SMNVEV (reference sequence). The TCR comes from a man between 60 and 75 years old with acute or convalescent COVID-19. The sequencing sample was made of peripheral blood. V is TRBV27 and J is TRBJ2-5; tentative D call: TRBD1 (6 bases). This CDR3 reads CASSASRQVQETQYF. As DNA, the CDR3 is TGTGCCAGCAGTGCATCTCGACAGGTCCAAGAGACCCAGTACTTC.